Following are 22 T cell receptor beta chains from one sample sequenced in a study of cytomegalovirus exposure and HLA in healthy donors. Vbeta (60) and Jbeta (13) primers were used in the PCR. The assay was immunoSEQ multiplex PCR, and TCRdb's table has in-frame clones only and misses some. The sample carries about 130,000 clones, about 78% recorded once. The sample comprised PBMCs. All receptors come from a female donor in good health and CMV-seronegative.

The rearrangement joins TRBV13 to TRBJ2-3; TRBD2 matches at 7 bases. Germline CDR1 is PRHDT and CDR2 is FYEKMQ (reference sequence). The CDR3 has 15 residues. The trim removed 5 bases at V and 6 bases at J, leaving 11 bases unmatched. The CDR3 sequence: CASSRAGTNTDTQYF. As DNA, the CDR3 is TGTGCCAGCAGCCGAGCCGGGACTAACACGGATACGCAGTATTTT.

V gene TRBV5-1 combines with J gene TRBJ2-5, with 10 bases that match TRBD2. The end of the DNA aligns better with TRBJ2-7, so the J call may be wrong. The CDR3 spans 15 residues. Germline loops: CDR1 SGHRS, CDR2 YFSETQ. The CDR3 reads CASSLGTSGIYEQYF. The CDR3, as DNA: TGCGCCAGCAGCTTGGGGACTAGCGGAATCTACGAGCAGTACTTC.

This chain connects TRBV6-6 to TRBJ1-2; perhaps TRBD1 as D (6 bases). V was pared by 8 bases and J by 0 bases, with 10 bases between. CDR3 length: 13 amino acids. The germline V gene encodes CDR1 MNHNY and CDR2 SVGAGI (reference sequence). CDR3: CASRGQSNYGYTF. The CDR3 DNA reads as TGTGCCAGCCGAGGACAGTCTAACTATGGCTACACCTTC.

This rearrangement joins TRBV5-4 to TRBJ2-1, with D maybe TRBD1 (6 bases). The CDR3 sequence is 14 residues long. Germline V gives CDR1 SGHNT, CDR2 YYREEE (reference sequence). V was pared by 4 bases and J by 7 bases, with 15 bases between. The CDR3 nucleotides are TGTGCCAGCAGCCCCGACCCAGGGGTGAATGAGCAGTTCTTC. The encoded protein is CASSPDPGVNEQFF.

The CDR3 loop reads CASSLSGTGYYEQYF. CDR3 nucleotides: TGTGCCAGCAGCCTATCCGGGACAGGGTACTACGAGCAGTACTTC. This chain joins TRBV7-6 and TRBJ2-7; TRBD1 matches 9 bases. CDR3 size: 15 residues. V trimming: 5 bases; J trimming: 3 bases; junction bases outside the gene matches: 8. Germline V gene lookup returns CDR1 SGHVS and CDR2 FNYEAQ.

The rearrangement links TRBV7-9 to TRBJ2-1, with D possibly matching TRBD2 (6 bases). V was clipped by 5 bases and J by 8 bases, with 13 bases between them. This CDR3 is 13 amino acids long. Germline V gene lookup returns CDR1 SEHNR and CDR2 FQNEAQ (reference sequence). The CDR3 region is CASSLFGEDEQFF. CDR3 DNA: TGTGCCAGCAGCCTCTTTGGGGAGGATGAGCAGTTCTTC.

The chain links TRBV19 to TRBJ2-7; TRBD2 matches at 12 bases. V shed 0 bases and J 4 bases; nucleotides not matched to a gene: 4. The CDR3 totals 16 residues. Per the germline V gene, CDR1 is LNHDA and CDR2 is SQIVND (reference sequence). CDR3 residues: CASSIDRTSGTYEQYF. The CDR3 DNA is TGTGCCAGTAGTATAGATCGGACTAGCGGGACTTACGAGCAGTACTTC. Full variable domain (rest looked up from reference TRBV19 and TRBJ2-7): DGGITQSPKYLFRKEGQNVTLSCEQNLNHDAMYWYRQDPGQGLRLIYYSQIVNDFQKGDIAEGYSVSREKKESFPLTVTSAQKNPTAFYLCASSIDRTSGTYEQYFGPGTRLTVT.

This rearrangement joins TRBV19 to TRBJ2-3, with D possibly matching TRBD1 (6 bases). The CDR3 runs 13 residues. CDR1 LNHDA and CDR2 SQIVND come from the germline V gene (reference sequence). Trimming took off 10 bases at V and 5 bases at J, with 16 bases between the two ends. CDR3 protein: CATTWGQGDTQYF. The CDR3 DNA reads as TGTGCCACTACCTGGGGGCAGGGAGATACGCAGTATTTT.

This clone was counted between two and nine times. This chain joins TRBV5-4 and TRBJ1-6; D is undetermined. V lost 1 base, J lost 5 bases, and 10 bases lay in between. The CDR3 loop spans 15 amino acids. CDR1 is SGHNT and CDR2 is YYREEE in the germline V gene (reference sequence). As DNA, the CDR3 is TGTGCCAGCAGCTTGTACCAAGCGGATAATTCACCCCTCCACTTT. It translates to CASSLYQADNSPLHF. The full variable domain, with the rest looked up from reference TRBV5-4 and TRBJ1-6, is ETGVTQSPTHLIKTRGQQVTLRCSSQSGHNTVSWYQQALGQGPQFIFQYYREEENGRGNFPPRFSGLQFPNYSSELNVNALELDDSALYLCASSLYQADNSPLHFGNGTRLTVT.

This clone was recorded a few times. The chain joins TRBV2 to TRBJ2-3, with 7 bases lining up with TRBD2. The V segment lost 6 bases and the J segment 5 bases; nucleotides outside the gene matches: 8. CDR3 size: 14 residues. Germline V CDR1 and CDR2: SNHLY, FYNNEI. The CDR3 reads CASRWEGLEDTQYF. The CDR3 DNA reads as TGTGCCAGCAGGTGGGAGGGCCTGGAAGATACGCAGTATTTT.

The chain couples TRBV10-2 to TRBJ1-1; no clear D gene. This CDR3 is 10 amino acids long. Germline assignment: CDR1 WSHSY and CDR2 SAAADI. CDR3 nucleotides: TGCGTAGGAGCGGACACTGAAGCTTTCTTT. Amino acids: CVGADTEAFF.

This chain uses TRBV5-1 with TRBJ2-7; D might be TRBD2 (5 bases). The V and J ends lost 3 bases and 7 bases respectively, with 17 bases between them. CDR1 SGHRS and CDR2 YFSETQ come from the germline V gene. This CDR3 spans 14 amino acids. The CDR3 spells CASSYGRGGLEQYF. As DNA, the CDR3 is TGCGCCAGCAGCTACGGACGGGGTGGACTGGAGCAGTACTTC.

The chain joins TRBV2 to TRBJ2-2; 12 bases align to TRBD2. V trimming: 6 bases; J trimming: 7 bases; junction bases outside the gene matches: 9. Germline CDR1 is SNHLY and CDR2 is FYNNEI. This CDR3 is built from 16 residues. CDR3 DNA: TGTGCCAGCAGGAAGACTAGCGGGAGTAAAATCGGGGAGCTGTTTTTT. Encoded protein: CASRKTSGSKIGELFF.

This chain connects TRBV6-5 to TRBJ2-7; 9 bases agree with TRBD1. The CDR3 length is 15 residues. The germline CDR1 and CDR2 sequences are MNHEY and SVGAGI. Trimming removed 6 bases from V and 2 bases from J; junction bases left unmatched: 8. The CDR3 DNA reads TGTGCCAGCAGAACGACGGGACAGGGCACCTACGAGCAGTACTTC. Amino acid sequence: CASRTTGQGTYEQYF.

The chain has TRBV19 and TRBJ1-5; D not resolved. The ends were cut back, 3 bases at V and 4 bases at J, with 7 bases in the middle. The CDR3 has 13 amino acids. From germline, CDR1 is LNHDA and CDR2 SQIVND (reference sequence). For the CDR3, the DNA is TGTGCCAGTAGTATTATGGAGAATCAGCCCCAGCATTTT. The encoded protein is CASSIMENQPQHF.

The chain has TRBV4-1 and TRBJ2-1; 14 bases fit TRBD2. The V gene end was trimmed by 0 bases and the J gene end by 8 bases; junction bases not matched to a gene: 12. Germline V gene lookup returns CDR1 MGHRA and CDR2 YSYEKL. The CDR3 is made up of 19 amino acids. This CDR3 is CASSQEGLAGVGYRDEQFF. The CDR3, as DNA: TGCGCCAGCAGCCAAGAGGGACTAGCGGGAGTTGGGTACAGGGATGAGCAGTTCTTC.

This clone has more than one count but fewer than ten. This CDR3 is CASSLIQGMNTEAFF. DNA of the CDR3: TGCGCCAGCAGCCTAATACAGGGGATGAACACTGAAGCTTTCTTT. The chain joins TRBV5-1 to TRBJ1-1; 7 positions agree with TRBD1. Germline V CDR1 and CDR2: SGHRS, YFSETQ. V shed 4 bases, J shed 0 bases, and the junction held 6 bases outside the gene matches. The CDR3 is 15 amino acids.

This clone has a single count. The V gene is TRBV4-2, the J gene TRBJ2-1, with D possibly matching TRBD2 (6 bases). CDR1 and CDR2 (germline): LGHNA, YNFKEQ. V lost 0 bases to trimming and J lost 4 bases, with 10 bases between them. This CDR3 is built from 15 residues. CDR3 residues: CASSQDWREYNEQFF. DNA for the CDR3: TGTGCCAGCAGCCAAGATTGGAGGGAATACAATGAGCAGTTCTTC.

The chain uses TRBV28 and TRBJ1-6; 10 bases are shared with TRBD1. The CDR3 is 15 residues long. V shed 6 bases and J 8 bases; nucleotides not matched to a gene: 7. Germline CDR1 and CDR2: MDHEN and SYDVKM. In DNA form, the CDR3 reads TGTGCCAGCAGCTCCGCCGGGACAGGGGATTCACCCCTCCACTTT. The encoded protein is CASSSAGTGDSPLHF.

This clone has only one observation. The chain has TRBV2 and TRBJ2-1, with D hard to call. V lost 7 bases, J lost 6 bases, and 16 bases lay in between. The CDR3 is 14 residues long. Per the germline V gene, CDR1 is SNHLY and CDR2 is FYNNEI. The chain's CDR3 is CASNLVEPGNEQFF. The CDR3 DNA is TGTGCCAGCAACCTCGTGGAGCCTGGCAATGAGCAGTTCTTC.

V usage is TRBV5-3 and J usage is TRBJ2-7, with 8 bases matching TRBD1. TRBV5-3 is placed among ORFs of uncertain function. V dropped 0 bases and J dropped 2; count of bases not matched to a gene: 7. This CDR3 contains 16 residues. In DNA form, the CDR3 reads TGTGCCAGAAGCTTGGAGGAGGACAGGGTTACCTACGAGCAGTACTTC. Translation: CARSLEEDRVTYEQYF.

This clone was seen once. The V call is TRBV5-1, the J call TRBJ2-2; tentatively, D is TRBD2 (5 bases). Deletions cut 5 bases from V and 0 bases from J, with 11 bases between. This CDR3 has 15 residues. Germline V gene lookup returns CDR1 SGHRS and CDR2 YFSETQ. The chain's CDR3 is CASSRLAANTGELFF. CDR3 DNA sequence: TGCGCCAGCAGTCGCCTAGCTGCGAACACCGGGGAGCTGTTTTTT. The variable domain in full, with the rest retrieved from reference TRBV5-1 and TRBJ2-2, is KAGVTQTPRYLIKTRGQQVTLSCSPISGHRSVSWYQQTPGQGLQFLFEYFSETQRNKGNFPGRFSGRQFSNSRSEMNVSTLELGDSALYLCASSRLAANTGELFFGEGSRLTVL.